This section outlines one T cell receptor beta chain sequence together with its context. Its target antigen remains unknown. Base qualities are not recorded, but no much larger clone differs from it by a single base. V lost 5 bases and J lost 5 bases; the stretch between them is 9 bases long. The germline V gene sets CDR1 to SNHLY and CDR2 to FYNNEI. The cysteine opens and the phenylalanine closes a CDR3 of 13 amino acids. Only the CDR3 DNA is retained, 39 bases long and in frame from the first base. Library creation used the immunoSEQ multiplex PCR assay. Concerning the study's data processing: To diagnose cytomegalovirus status from the catalog of TCR beta chain sequences, a statistical classification framework was built. TCRdb obtained this table from immuneACCESS and retained in-frame rearrangements with V and J assigned. These tables miss some clones; where compared with another copy, unresolved V genes account for less than half of the shortfall, and the remainder is unexplained. The DNA gave D and trimming, while V, J and clone size come from that table. In this sample the table shows some 150,000 clones, about 88% of which occur a single time. Around 3% of the sample is held by the ten biggest clonotypes.

The data originate from a study of cytomegalovirus exposure and HLA in healthy donors (dated by TCRdb to 2017 to 2019). Regarding the research as a whole: A later analysis indicated that the roughly 130 validation repertoires were generated on the platform also employed for the approximately 700 repertoires of the first cohort. The study aimed to test whether signatures of past pathogen exposure could be identified by cataloging public T cell receptors. In addition to the first cohort of 500 to 850 subjects, a separate validation cohort of around 110 different subjects was used. The study combined high-throughput TCR immunosequencing, statistical association of individual TCRs with disease status, and machine learning to predict cytomegalovirus infection status.

Study-wide conclusions, independent of this receptor: In a later analysis, TCRs clustered in the first cohort were found to also tend to co-occur in the roughly 120 validation repertoires, with around 94% of cluster scores above 0. The study listed 164 TCR beta chains as associated with cytomegalovirus. The classifier was reported to diagnose cytomegalovirus status with high specificity and sensitivity in both the original and validation cohorts. The authors suggested that the approach could potentially be extended to other disease states and immunological phenotypes. While some public TCRs were present in many individuals, most TCR sequences turned up only very rarely across donors. All 110 or so repertoires were used to score co-occurrence in the validation cohort in a later analysis, because that analysis had no HLA typing for the cohort. A few of the identified cytomegalovirus-associated TCR beta chains were confirmed in vitro to be specific for cytomegalovirus antigens.

Donors formed part of the validation cohort, which comprised 95 to 150 subjects and was distinct from the first cohort of under 750 subjects. Sequencing input: PBMCs. The chain uses TRBV2 and TRBJ2-2, with the D segment identity uncertain. This TCR derives from a man in his late teens or twenties in good health and CMV-seronegative. The CDR3 has the sequence CASSSRYTGELFF. The sequence in DNA is TGTGCCAGCAGTTCGCGGTATACCGGGGAGCTGTTTTTT.